A selection of T cell receptor beta chains follows, all from one sample in a study of T cell responses to AZD1222 COVID-19 vaccine. Sequencing was performed with immunoSEQ multiplex PCR; in TCRdb, only in-frame clones are kept and a portion is missing. The sample contains about 190,000 clones, around 93% of which appear only once. Sequences were derived from peripheral blood, sampled on day 0 of AZD1222 vaccination. These receptors all come from an adult in good health. Both conserved end residues are part of each CDR3. A D gene is named only where the DNA matches it firmly. The size of a clone is reported for some rows only, either as once, few or many, or as a class for expanded clones.

d_gene	abundance	v_gene	j_gene	CDR3aa	CDR3nt
.	.	TRBV28	TRBJ2-7	CASSFPGELDEQYF	TGTGCCAGCAGTTTCCCAGGGGAGTTAGACGAGCAGTACTTC
.	.	TRBV9	TRBJ2-5	CASSVGDRVETQYF	TGTGCCAGCAGCGTAGGGGATAGGGTAGAGACCCAGTACTTC
TRBD1	.	TRBV5-1	TRBJ1-6	CASSGGTGNSPLHF	TGCGCCAGCAGCGGAGGGACAGGGAATTCACCCCTCCACTTT
.	.	TRBV6-5	TRBJ2-2	CATEKTRSNTGELFF	TGTGCCACAGAGAAGACTAGATCGAACACCGGGGAGCTGTTTTTT
.	.	TRBV6-5	TRBJ1-2	CASSTGGVFGYTF	TGTGCCAGCAGTACAGGAGGGGTTTTTGGCTACACCTTC
TRBD2	once	TRBV3-1/TRBV3-2	TRBJ2-1	CASSRTSLSEQFF	TGTGCCAGCAGCAGGACTAGTCTTAGTGAGCAGTTCTTC
.	.	TRBV30	TRBJ2-4	CAWSVPSAPAKNIQYF	TGTGCCTGGAGTGTACCTAGTGCCCCAGCCAAAAACATTCAGTACTTC
TRBD2	.	TRBV19	TRBJ2-2	CASSVSSGIRAGELFF	TGTGCCAGTAGTGTCTCTAGCGGGATAAGAGCCGGGGAGCTGTTTTTT
TRBD1	.	TRBV6-2/TRBV6-3	TRBJ1-6	CASSLDRDNSPLHF	TGTGCCAGCAGTTTGGACAGGGATAATTCACCCCTCCACTTT
.	.	TRBV28	TRBJ1-5	CASSLFPGPTNQPQHF	TGTGCCAGCAGTTTATTCCCAGGTCCCACCAATCAGCCCCAGCATTTT
.	.	TRBV4-1	TRBJ2-7	CASSQVTLAEQYF	TGCGCCAGCAGCCAAGTTACCCTTGCCGAGCAGTACTTC
.	.	TRBV5-1	TRBJ2-7	CASSLPPRYEQYF	TGCGCCAGCAGCTTGCCCCCCCGCTACGAGCAGTACTTC
.	once	TRBV9	TRBJ1-3	CASSVDLWGNTIYF	TGTGCCAGCAGCGTGGACCTCTGGGGAAACACCATATATTTT
.	.	TRBV14	TRBJ2-5	CASSQGEETQYF	TGTGCCAGCAGCCAAGGTGAAGAGACCCAGTACTTC
.	.	TRBV10-2	TRBJ2-2	CASTSDWENTGELFF	TGCGCCAGCACCTCGGACTGGGAGAACACCGGGGAGCTGTTTTTT
TRBD1	.	TRBV5-6	TRBJ1-5	CASSVTGIGQPQHF	TGTGCCAGCAGCGTGACAGGGATTGGACAGCCCCAGCATTTT
TRBD1	.	TRBV5-8	TRBJ1-5	CASSRPQGAVNQPQHF	TGTGCCAGCAGCCGTCCACAGGGGGCGGTCAATCAGCCCCAGCATTTT
.	.	TRBV15	TRBJ2-7	CATSRDLDRGQYF	TGTGCCACCAGCAGAGATCTCGACCGCGGGCAGTACTTC
TRBD1	once	TRBV6-5	TRBJ2-2	CASSKTGMYTGELFF	TGTGCCAGCAGCAAGACAGGGATGTACACCGGGGAGCTGTTTTTT
.	.	TRBV7-2	TRBJ1-4	CASSERRNRGKLFF	TGTGCCAGCAGCGAACGCCGAAACCGGGGAAAACTGTTTTTT
.	.	TRBV7-9	TRBJ2-1	CASSQPGQDDNEQFF	TGTGCCAGCAGCCAACCGGGACAAGATGACAATGAGCAGTTCTTC
.	medium-sized	TRBV4-1	TRBJ2-5	CASSQETGLKGTQYF	TGCGCCAGCAGCCAGGAGACCGGCCTCAAAGGGACCCAGTACTTC
TRBD2	.	TRBV14	TRBJ2-1	CASSPQPTSGDDNEQFF	TGTGCCAGCAGCCCGCAACCCACTAGCGGGGACGACAATGAGCAGTTCTTC
.	.	TRBV5-1	TRBJ2-5	CASSLEGAQETQYF	TGCGCCAGCAGCTTGGAGGGCGCACAAGAGACCCAGTACTTC
TRBD1	.	TRBV7-9	TRBJ2-7	CASSDPGQVRYEQYF	TGTGCCAGCAGCGACCCGGGACAGGTGAGATACGAGCAGTACTTC
.	.	TRBV10-2	TRBJ1-1	CASRQAGTEAFF	TGCGCCAGCAGACAGGCTGGGACTGAAGCTTTCTTT
.	.	TRBV15	TRBJ2-3	CATSRDPGLPGRGTQYF	TGTGCCACCAGCAGAGATCCTGGACTACCGGGTAGAGGTACGCAGTATTTT
.	.	TRBV19	TRBJ1-5	CASSIAGQRNQPQHF	TGTGCCAGTAGTATAGCCGGACAACGCAATCAGCCCCAGCATTTT
.	.	TRBV9	TRBJ1-2	CASSTPRGRDYGYTF	TGTGCCAGCAGCACTCCCAGGGGAAGGGACTATGGCTACACCTTC
.	.	TRBV7-8	TRBJ1-5	CASSRAGGNQPQHF	TGTGCCAGCAGCCGAGCAGGGGGCAATCAGCCCCAGCATTTT
.	.	TRBV20-1	TRBJ2-5	CSARHQETQYF	TGCAGTGCTAGACACCAAGAGACCCAGTACTTC
.	.	TRBV15	TRBJ2-1	CATSPGTVTSSEQFF	TGTGCCACCAGCCCAGGAACTGTGACCTCGAGTGAGCAGTTCTTC
.	once	TRBV27	TRBJ2-7	CASSLSQGVWYEQYF	TGTGCCAGCAGTTTATCACAGGGTGTCTGGTACGAGCAGTACTTC
TRBD1	.	TRBV19	TRBJ1-5	CASSLGAGGNGNQPQHF	TGTGCCAGTAGTCTAGGGGCAGGGGGCAATGGCAATCAGCCCCAGCATTTT
TRBD1	.	TRBV27	TRBJ2-5	CASSDGTGGRETQYF	TGTGCCAGCAGTGACGGGACAGGGGGCCGGGAGACCCAGTACTTC
.	once	TRBV29-1	TRBJ2-7	CSATGTDQYEQYF	TGCAGCGCCACCGGGACCGACCAATACGAGCAGTACTTC
.	.	TRBV27	TRBJ2-7	CASSLTSSYEQYF	TGTGCCAGCAGTTTAACAAGCTCCTACGAGCAGTACTTC
TRBD1	.	TRBV29-1	TRBJ1-2	CSVHRGSPYGYTF	TGCAGCGTACACAGGGGGAGTCCCTATGGCTACACCTTC
TRBD2	.	TRBV29-1	TRBJ2-3	CSARGTSGASTDTQYF	TGCAGCGCCCGGGGGACTAGCGGAGCTAGCACAGATACGCAGTATTTT
.	.	TRBV28	TRBJ1-2	CASSSSYYGYTF	TGTGCCAGCAGTTCCTCGTACTATGGCTACACCTTC
.	.	TRBV6-6	TRBJ1-5	CASRHLQGVSNQPQHF	TGTGCCAGCAGGCATCTGCAGGGAGTTAGCAATCAGCCCCAGCATTTT